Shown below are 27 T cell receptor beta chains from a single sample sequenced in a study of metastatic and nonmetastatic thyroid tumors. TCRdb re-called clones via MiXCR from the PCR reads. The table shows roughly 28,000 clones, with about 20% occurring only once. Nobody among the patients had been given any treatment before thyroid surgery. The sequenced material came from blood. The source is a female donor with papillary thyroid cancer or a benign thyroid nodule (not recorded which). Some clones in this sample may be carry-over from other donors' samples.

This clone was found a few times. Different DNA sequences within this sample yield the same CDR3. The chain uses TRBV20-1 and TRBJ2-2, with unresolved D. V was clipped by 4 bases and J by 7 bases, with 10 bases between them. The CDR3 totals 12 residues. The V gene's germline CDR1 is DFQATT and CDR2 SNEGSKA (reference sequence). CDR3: CSATRWSGELFF. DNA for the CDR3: TGCAGTGCTACCAGATGGAGCGGGGAGCTGTTTTTT.

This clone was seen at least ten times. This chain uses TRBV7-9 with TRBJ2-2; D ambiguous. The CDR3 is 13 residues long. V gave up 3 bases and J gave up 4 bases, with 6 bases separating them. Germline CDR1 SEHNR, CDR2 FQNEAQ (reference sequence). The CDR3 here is CASSFIGTGELFF. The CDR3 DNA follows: TGTGCCAGCAGCTTCATTGGCACCGGGGAGCTGTTTTTT.

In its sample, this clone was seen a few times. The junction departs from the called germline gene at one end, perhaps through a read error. The CDR3 nucleotides are TGTGCCTCCAGTGATCCCCTAGTGGGACAGGGGAATGGCTACACCTTC. Residues: CASSDPLVGQGNGYTF. The chain carries TRBV24-1 and TRBJ1-2; 10 bases fit TRBD1. This CDR3 is built from 16 residues. Germline V CDR1 and CDR2: KGHDR, SFDVKD.

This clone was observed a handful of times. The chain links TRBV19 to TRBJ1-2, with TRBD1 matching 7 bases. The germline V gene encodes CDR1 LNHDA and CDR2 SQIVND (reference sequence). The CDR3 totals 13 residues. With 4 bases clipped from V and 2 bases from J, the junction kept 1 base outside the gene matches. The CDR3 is CASSRQGNYGYTF. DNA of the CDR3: TGTGCCAGTAGTAGACAGGGCAACTATGGCTACACCTTC.

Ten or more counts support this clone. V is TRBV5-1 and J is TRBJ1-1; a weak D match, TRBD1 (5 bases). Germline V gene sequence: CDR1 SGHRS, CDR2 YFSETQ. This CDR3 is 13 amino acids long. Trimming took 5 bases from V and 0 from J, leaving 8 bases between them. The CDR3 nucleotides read TGCGCCAGCAGGGCAGGGCTGAACACTGAAGCTTTCTTT. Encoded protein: CASRAGLNTEAFF.

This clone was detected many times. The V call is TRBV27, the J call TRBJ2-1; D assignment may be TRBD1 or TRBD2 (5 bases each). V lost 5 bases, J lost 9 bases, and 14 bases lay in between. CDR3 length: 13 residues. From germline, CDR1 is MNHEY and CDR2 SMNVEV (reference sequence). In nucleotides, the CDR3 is TGTGCCAGCAGTCTCACCCGGGGCGTTGAGCAGTTCTTC. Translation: CASSLTRGVEQFF.

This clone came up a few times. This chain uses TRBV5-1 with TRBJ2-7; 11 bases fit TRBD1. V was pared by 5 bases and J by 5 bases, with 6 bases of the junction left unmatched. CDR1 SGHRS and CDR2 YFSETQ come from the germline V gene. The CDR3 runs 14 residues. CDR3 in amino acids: CASRGQGVVDEQYF. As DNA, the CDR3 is TGCGCCAGCAGGGGACAGGGGGTTGTCGACGAGCAGTACTTC.

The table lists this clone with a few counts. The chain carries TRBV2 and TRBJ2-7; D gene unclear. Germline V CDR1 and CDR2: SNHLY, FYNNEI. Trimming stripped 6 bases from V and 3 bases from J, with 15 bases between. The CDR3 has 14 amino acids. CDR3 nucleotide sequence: TGTGCCAGCAGCGATCAGGACCGAGGCTACGAGCAGTACTTC. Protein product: CASSDQDRGYEQYF.

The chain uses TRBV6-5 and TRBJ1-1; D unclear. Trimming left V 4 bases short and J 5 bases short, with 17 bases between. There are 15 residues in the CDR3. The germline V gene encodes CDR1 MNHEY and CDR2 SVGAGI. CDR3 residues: CASSSVGGPSTEAFF. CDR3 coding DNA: TGTGCCAGCAGTTCCGTGGGCGGGCCGAGTACTGAAGCTTTCTTT.

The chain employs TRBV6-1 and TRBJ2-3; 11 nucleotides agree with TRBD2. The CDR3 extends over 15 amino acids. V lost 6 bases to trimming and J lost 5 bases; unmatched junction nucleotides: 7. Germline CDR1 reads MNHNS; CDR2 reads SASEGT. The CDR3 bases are TGTGCCAGCAGACTACTAGCGGGAGTGGAAGATACGCAGTATTTT. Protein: CASRLLAGVEDTQYF.

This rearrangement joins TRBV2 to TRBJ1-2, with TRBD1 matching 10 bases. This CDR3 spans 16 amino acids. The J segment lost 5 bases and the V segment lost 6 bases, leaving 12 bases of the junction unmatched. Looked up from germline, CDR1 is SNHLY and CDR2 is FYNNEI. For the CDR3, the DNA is TGTGCCAGCAGGTTCCCGGGACAGGGGCAGAGGTATGGCTACACCTTC. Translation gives CASRFPGQGQRYGYTF.

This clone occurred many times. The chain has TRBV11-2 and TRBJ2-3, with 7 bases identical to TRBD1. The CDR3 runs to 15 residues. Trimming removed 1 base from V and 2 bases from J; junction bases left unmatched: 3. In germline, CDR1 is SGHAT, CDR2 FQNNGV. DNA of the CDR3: TGTGCCAGCAGCTTAGTGGGACAGACCACAGATACGCAGTATTTT. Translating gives CASSLVGQTTDTQYF. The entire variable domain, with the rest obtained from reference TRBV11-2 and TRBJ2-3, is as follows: EAGVAQSPRYKIIEKRQSVAFWCNPISGHATLYWYQQILGQGPKLLIQFQNNGVVDDSQLPKDRFSAERLKGVDSTLKIQPAKLEDSAVYLCASSLVGQTTDTQYFGPGTRLTVL.

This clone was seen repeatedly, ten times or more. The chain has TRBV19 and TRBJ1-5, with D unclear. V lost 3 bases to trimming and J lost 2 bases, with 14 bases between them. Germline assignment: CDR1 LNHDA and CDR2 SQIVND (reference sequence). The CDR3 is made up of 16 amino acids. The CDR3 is CASSMAPTSRNQPQHF. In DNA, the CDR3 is TGTGCCAGTAGTATGGCCCCGACCTCACGCAATCAGCCCCAGCATTTT.

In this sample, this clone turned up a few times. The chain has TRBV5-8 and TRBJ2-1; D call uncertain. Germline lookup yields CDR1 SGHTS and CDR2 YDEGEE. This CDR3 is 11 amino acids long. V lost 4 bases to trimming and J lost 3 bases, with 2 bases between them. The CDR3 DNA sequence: TGTGCCAGCAGCCGCTACAATGAGCAGTTCTTC. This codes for CASSRYNEQFF.

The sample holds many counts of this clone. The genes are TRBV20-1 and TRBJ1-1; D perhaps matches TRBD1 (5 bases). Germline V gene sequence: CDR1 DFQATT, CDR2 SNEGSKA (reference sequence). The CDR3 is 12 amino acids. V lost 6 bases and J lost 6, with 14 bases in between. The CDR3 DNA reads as TGCAGTGCCGAGGGGAGGGGCCCTGAAGCTTTCTTT. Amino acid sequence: CSAEGRGPEAFF.

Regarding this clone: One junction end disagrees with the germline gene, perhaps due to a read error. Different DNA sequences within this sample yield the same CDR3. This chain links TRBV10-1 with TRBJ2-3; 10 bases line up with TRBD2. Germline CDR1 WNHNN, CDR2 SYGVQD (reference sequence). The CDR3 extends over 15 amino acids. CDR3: CASRPSGSSTDTQYF. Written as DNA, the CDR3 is TGCGCCAGCCGGCCTAGCGGGAGTTCGACAGATACGCAGTATTTC.

CDR3 protein: CATRPTGTKVNTEAFF. DNA for the CDR3: TGTGCCACCCGCCCAACCGGGACAAAAGTGAACACTGAAGCTTTCTTT. The rearrangement links TRBV19 to TRBJ1-1, with D perhaps TRBD1 (6 bases). Trimming left V 10 bases short and J 0 bases short, with 21 bases between. This CDR3 has 16 residues. CDR1 and CDR2 from the germline V gene are LNHDA and SQIVND (reference sequence).

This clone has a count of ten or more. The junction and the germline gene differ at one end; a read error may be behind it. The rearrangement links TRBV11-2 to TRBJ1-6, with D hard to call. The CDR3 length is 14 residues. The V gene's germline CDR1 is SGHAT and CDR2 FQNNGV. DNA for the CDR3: TGTACCAGCAGCCGGGGATTACAGCGGTCACCCCTCCACTTT. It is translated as CTSSRGLQRSPLHF. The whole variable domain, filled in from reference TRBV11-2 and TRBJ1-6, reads EAGVAQSPRYKIIEKRQSVAFWCNPISGHATLYWYQQILGQGPKLLIQFQNNGVVDDSQLPKDRFSAERLKGVDSTLKIQPAKLEDSAVYLCTSSRGLQRSPLHFGNGTRLTVT.

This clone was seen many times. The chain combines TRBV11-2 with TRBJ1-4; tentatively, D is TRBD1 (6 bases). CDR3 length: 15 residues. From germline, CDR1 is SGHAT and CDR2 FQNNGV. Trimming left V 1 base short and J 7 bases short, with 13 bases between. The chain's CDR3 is CASSLARGNSEKLFF. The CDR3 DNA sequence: TGTGCCAGCAGCTTAGCCAGGGGAAATAGTGAAAAACTGTTTTTT.

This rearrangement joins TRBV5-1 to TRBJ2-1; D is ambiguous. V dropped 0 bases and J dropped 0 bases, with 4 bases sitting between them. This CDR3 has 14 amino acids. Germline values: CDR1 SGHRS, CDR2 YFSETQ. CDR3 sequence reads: CASSLASSYNEQFF. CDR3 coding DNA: TGCGCCAGCAGCTTGGCGAGCTCCTACAATGAGCAGTTCTTC.

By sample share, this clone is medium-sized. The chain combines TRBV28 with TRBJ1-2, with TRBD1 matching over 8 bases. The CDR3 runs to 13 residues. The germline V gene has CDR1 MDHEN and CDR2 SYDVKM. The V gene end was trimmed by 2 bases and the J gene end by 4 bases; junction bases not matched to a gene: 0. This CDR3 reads CASSLGTGYGYTF. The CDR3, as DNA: TGTGCCAGCAGTTTAGGGACAGGCTATGGCTACACCTTC.

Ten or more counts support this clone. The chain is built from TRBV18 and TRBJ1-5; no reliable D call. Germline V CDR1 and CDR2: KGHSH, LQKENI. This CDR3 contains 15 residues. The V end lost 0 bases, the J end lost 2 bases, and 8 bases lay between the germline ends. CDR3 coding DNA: TGTGCCAGCTCACCACCCGGGGAAGGCAATCAGCCCCAGCATTTT. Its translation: CASSPPGEGNQPQHF.

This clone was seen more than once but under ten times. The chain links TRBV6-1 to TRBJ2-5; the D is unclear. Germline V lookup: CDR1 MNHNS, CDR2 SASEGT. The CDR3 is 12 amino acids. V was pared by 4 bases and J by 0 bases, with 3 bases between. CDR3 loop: CASSAYQETQYF. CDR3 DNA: TGTGCCAGCAGTGCGTACCAAGAGACCCAGTACTTC.

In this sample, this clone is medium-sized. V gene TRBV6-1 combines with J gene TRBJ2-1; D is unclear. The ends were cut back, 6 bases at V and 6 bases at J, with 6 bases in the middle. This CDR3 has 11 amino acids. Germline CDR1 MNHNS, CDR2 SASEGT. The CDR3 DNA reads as TGTGCCAGCAGCGAGCTCAATGAGCAGTTCTTC. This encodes CASSELNEQFF.

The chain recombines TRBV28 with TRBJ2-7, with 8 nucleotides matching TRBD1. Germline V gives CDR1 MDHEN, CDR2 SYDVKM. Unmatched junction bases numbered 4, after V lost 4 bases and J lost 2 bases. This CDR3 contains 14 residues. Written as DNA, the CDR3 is TGTGCCAGCAGTTCCGGGACAGGCCCCTACGAGCAGTACTTC. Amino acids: CASSSGTGPYEQYF.

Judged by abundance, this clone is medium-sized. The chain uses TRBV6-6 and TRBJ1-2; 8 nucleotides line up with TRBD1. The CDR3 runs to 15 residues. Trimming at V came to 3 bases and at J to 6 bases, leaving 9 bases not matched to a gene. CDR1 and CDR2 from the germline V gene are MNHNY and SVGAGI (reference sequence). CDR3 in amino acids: CASSYLDRGTDGYTF. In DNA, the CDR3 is TGTGCCAGCAGTTATCTTGACAGGGGAACTGATGGCTACACCTTC.

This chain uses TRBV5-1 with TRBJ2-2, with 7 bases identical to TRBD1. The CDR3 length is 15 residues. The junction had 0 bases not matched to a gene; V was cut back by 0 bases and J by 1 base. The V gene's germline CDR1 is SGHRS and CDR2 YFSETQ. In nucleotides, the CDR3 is TGCGCCAGCAGCTTGGGACAGGGGAACACCGGGGAGCTGTTTTTT. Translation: CASSLGQGNTGELFF.